This T cell receptor beta chain was captured in a study of blood T cell repertoires in COVID-19. The wider study: Whether acute or convalescent, the COVID-19 samples came from the United States, Italy and Spain. In each case, the material was cDNA or gDNA derived from T cells, B-cell-depleted T cells, or PBMCs.

In the original analysis: Reference gene primer amplification gave estimated nucleated cell counts. Some clones are missing from TCRdb's copy, which holds only in-frame ones; the method was immunoSEQ multiplex PCR. From that table come the V and J calls and clone size; the DNA was used to work out D and trimming. The sample holds more than 95,000 clones; around 81% are singletons and the top ten take approximately 3.9%. Per the germline V gene, CDR1 is SGHTA and CDR2 is FQGNSA. The CDR3 is 14 amino acids. V lost 5 bases and J lost 6; bases outside the gene matches: 4. Sequencing was done on a sample of peripheral blood. The chain is built from TRBV7-2 and TRBJ1-4, with 9 bases identical to TRBD1. The sequence was obtained from a woman between 45 and 65 years old with acute or convalescent COVID-19. The CDR3 DNA reads as TGTGCCAGCAGCCCGACAGGGGGTTATGAAAAACTGTTTTTT. Translated, it gives CASSPTGGYEKLFF.